The sequence of this TCR beta chain was determined in a study of Tregs in tolerant kidney transplant recipients (dated by TCRdb to the late 2010s). Regarding the study in general: Before combined kidney and bone marrow transplantation, this study identified donor-specific regulatory T cells using TCRbeta sequencing and then followed those same cells after transplant. The full study reports these points: Expanding Tregs with activated donor B cells appeared to identify the most biologically relevant and donor-specific TCRbeta repertoire. Donor-specific Treg expansion exceeded global Treg expansion in tolerant patients, suggesting antigen-driven rather than nonspecific expansion. Biological reproducibility was not examined directly, but technical replication error appeared to be minimal. The study was constrained by small patient numbers, and validation of the findings is required in larger populations and under other immunosuppression protocols. PCR primers changed over time for some patients, so nucleotide-level comparison across those patients' samples was not possible.

Genomic DNA was extracted from sorted cells with the QIAGEN DNeasy Blood and Tissue Kit for TCRbeta CDR3 sequencing. Through immunoSEQ, high-throughput TCRbeta CDR3 sequencing was done commercially, including PCR amplification with internal controls and bias correction. Under the source paper's analysis protocol: Unique productive TCRbeta sequences were defined by CDR3 nucleotide sequence where primers matched, otherwise by CDR3 amino acid sequence with Vbeta and Jbeta genes. As a correction for sorting error, sequences shared between sorted populations at a frequency ratio of 2:1 or less were discarded, and the remaining shared sequences were assigned to the higher population. Donor-reactive sequences were defined as at least 5-fold expanded in CFSE-low cells versus unstimulated cells, with frequency of at least 0.01% in CFSE-low cells. Jensen-Shannon divergence calculated on the top 100 TCRbeta sequences ranked by frequency was used to measure repertoire divergence. When a sample had multiple sequencing runs, each run was corrected for sorting error separately and the runs were then pooled. TCRdb provides this immuneACCESS table in a form limited to in-frame rearrangements. Some clones are lacking; in checked studies, under half of them reflect an unresolved V gene, and why the rest are absent is not known. The DNA gave D and trimming, while V, J and clone size come from that table. This sample has over 70,000 clones in its table, and roughly 91% of those were observed once. The ten most abundant clones make up 1.5% to 2% of the sample.

CDR1 MNHNY and CDR2 SVGAGI were looked up in the germline V gene (reference sequence). The V end loses 2 bases and the J end loses 4 bases, and a stretch of 11 bases separates them. The cysteine opens and the phenylalanine closes a CDR3 of 14 amino acids. The read is trimmed to its CDR3 DNA, 42 bases read in frame from base 1. Remarks on this clone: The specificity of this receptor is unknown. Qualities for individual bases were not recorded, and no much larger clone is one base off.

The transplants used related donors along with nonmyeloablative bone marrow transplantation, and in the human trials mixed chimerism was transient. Thawed PBMCs were FACS-sorted into unstimulated Tregs (CD4+CD25+CD127-), CD4+ non-Tregs (CD4+CD25-), CD4 cells and CD8 cells. The patients were a handful of recipients of combined kidney and bone marrow transplants from the ITN036ST trial, and samples were available only for these trial subjects. Healthy control blood was processed by Ficoll density gradient to PBMCs and cryopreserved; patient PBMCs were collected before and after transplant. The sequence links TRBV6-6 to TRBJ1-1; there is no confident call for the D gene. This TCR was sampled from a human patient who received a combined kidney and bone marrow transplant. Following a transplant, a fraction of the T cells may be traceable to the graft donor. Sequences were derived from CD4+ T cells from blood (PBMCs), sampled 24 months after the transplant. DNA sequence: TGTGCCAGCAGTTACGAGGGTATTGGCACTGAAGCTTTCTTT. Its coded protein is CASSYEGIGTEAFF.